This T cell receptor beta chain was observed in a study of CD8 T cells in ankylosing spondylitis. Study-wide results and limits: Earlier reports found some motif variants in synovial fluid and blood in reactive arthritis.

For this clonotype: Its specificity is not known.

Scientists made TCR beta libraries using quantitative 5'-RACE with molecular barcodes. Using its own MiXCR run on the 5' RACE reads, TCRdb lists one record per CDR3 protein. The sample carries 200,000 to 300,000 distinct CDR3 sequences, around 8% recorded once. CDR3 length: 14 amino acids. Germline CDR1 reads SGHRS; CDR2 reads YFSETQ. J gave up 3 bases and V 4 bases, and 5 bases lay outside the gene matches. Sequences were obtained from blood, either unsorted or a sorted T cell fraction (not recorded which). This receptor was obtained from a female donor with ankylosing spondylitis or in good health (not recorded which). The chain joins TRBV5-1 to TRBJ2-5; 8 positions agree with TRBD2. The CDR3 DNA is TGCGCCAGCAGCCTCGTGCGGGAGGAAGAGACCCAGTACTTC. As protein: CASSLVREEETQYF.